The clone carrying this T cell receptor beta chain came up a few times. Its antigen is currently unknown. The data stem from a study of identical twins. Overall study findings and caveats: Recombination models fit unrelated individuals' TCR alpha sharing but underestimated twins'.

Per the germline V gene, CDR1 is KGHSH and CDR2 is LQKENI. This CDR3 contains 14 residues. V was shortened by 4 bases and J by 1 base, with 10 bases between the two germline ends. TCRdb passed the 5' RACE reads through MiXCR, listing each CDR3 protein once. The profile shows around 530,000 distinct CDR3 sequences, about 15% of them singletons. These data are also associated with another study on yellow fever vaccine responses in identical twins.

The sequenced sample consisted of CD4+ T cells sorted from blood. The chain couples TRBV18 to TRBJ1-1; a weak D match, TRBD1 (6 bases). This sequence originates from a woman aged 18 to 35 in good health. In nucleotides, the CDR3 is TGTGCCAGCTCACGGTCGGACAGGAACACTGAAGCTTTCTTT. Translation: CASSRSDRNTEAFF. The full variable domain, in which reference TRBV18 and TRBJ1-1 provide the parts outside the CDR3, is NAGVMQNPRHLVRRRGQEARLRCSPMKGHSHVYWYRQLPEEGLKFMVYLQKENIIDESGMPKERFSAEFPKEGPSILRIQQVVRGDSAAYFCASSRSDRNTEAFFGQGTRLTVV.